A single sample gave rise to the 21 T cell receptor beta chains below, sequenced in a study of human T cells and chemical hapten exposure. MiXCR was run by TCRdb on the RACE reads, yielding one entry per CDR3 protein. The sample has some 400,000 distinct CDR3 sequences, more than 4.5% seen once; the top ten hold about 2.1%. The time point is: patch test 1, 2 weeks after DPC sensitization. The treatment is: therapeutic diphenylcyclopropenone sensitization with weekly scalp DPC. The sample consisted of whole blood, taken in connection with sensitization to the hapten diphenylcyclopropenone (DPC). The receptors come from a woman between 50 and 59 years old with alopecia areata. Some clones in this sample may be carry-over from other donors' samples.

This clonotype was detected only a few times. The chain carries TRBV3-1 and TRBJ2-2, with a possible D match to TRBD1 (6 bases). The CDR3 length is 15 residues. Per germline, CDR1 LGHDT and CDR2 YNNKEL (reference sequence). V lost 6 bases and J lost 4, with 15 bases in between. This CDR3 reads CASRDTGSGTGELFF. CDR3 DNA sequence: TGTGCCAGCAGAGACACAGGGTCTGGCACCGGGGAGCTGTTTTTT.

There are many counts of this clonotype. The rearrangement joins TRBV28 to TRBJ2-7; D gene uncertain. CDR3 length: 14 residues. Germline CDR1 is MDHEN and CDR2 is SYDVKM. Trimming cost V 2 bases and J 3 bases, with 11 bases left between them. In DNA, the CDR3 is TGTGCCAGCAGTTTAACTTGGCGCGACTACGAGCAGTACTTC. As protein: CASSLTWRDYEQYF.

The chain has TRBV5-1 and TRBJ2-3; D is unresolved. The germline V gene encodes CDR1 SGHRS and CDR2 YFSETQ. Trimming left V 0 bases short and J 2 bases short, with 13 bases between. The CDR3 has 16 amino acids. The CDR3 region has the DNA TGCGCCAGCAGCTTGGCCGGGCAGATTGACACAGATACGCAGTATTTT. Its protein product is CASSLAGQIDTDTQYF.

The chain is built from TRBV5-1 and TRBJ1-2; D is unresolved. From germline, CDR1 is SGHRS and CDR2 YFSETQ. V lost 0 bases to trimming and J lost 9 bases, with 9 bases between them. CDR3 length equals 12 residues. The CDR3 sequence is CASSLVGTRYTF. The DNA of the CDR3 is TGCGCCAGCAGCTTGGTCGGCACGCGCTACACCTTC.

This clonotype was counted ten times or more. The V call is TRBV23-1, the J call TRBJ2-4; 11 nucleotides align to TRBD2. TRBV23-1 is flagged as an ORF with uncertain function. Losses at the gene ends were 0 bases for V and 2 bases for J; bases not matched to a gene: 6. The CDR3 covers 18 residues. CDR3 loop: CASSQSASGGHSKNIQYF. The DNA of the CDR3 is TGCGCCAGCAGTCAATCAGCTAGCGGGGGGCACTCCAAAAACATTCAGTACTTC.

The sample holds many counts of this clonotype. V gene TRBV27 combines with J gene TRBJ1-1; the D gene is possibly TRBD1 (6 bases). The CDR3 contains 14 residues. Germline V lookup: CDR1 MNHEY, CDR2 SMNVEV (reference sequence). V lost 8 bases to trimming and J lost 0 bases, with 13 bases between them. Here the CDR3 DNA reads TGTGCCAGCCGAGGTACAGGGCTGAACACTGAAGCTTTCTTT. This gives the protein CASRGTGLNTEAFF.

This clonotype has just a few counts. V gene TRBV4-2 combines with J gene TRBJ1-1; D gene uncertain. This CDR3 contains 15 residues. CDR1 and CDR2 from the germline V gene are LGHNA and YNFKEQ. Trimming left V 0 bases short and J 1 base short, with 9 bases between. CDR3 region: CASSQDLDSNTEAFF. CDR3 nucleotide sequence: TGTGCCAGCAGCCAAGACCTTGACTCGAACACTGAAGCTTTCTTT.

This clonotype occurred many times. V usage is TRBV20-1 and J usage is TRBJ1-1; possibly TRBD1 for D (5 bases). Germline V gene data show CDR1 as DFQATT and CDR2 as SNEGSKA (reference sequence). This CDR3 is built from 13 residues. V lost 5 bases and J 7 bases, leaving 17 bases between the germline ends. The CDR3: CSALGTSDYEAFF. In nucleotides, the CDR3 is TGCAGTGCTCTCGGGACGTCCGACTATGAAGCTTTCTTT.

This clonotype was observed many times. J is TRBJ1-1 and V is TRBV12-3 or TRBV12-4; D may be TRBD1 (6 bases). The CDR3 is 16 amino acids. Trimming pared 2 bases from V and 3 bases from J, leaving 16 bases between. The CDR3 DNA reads TGTGCCAGCAGTTTATCCCGACAGGAGGGTGACACTGAAGCTTTCTTT. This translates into CASSLSRQEGDTEAFF.

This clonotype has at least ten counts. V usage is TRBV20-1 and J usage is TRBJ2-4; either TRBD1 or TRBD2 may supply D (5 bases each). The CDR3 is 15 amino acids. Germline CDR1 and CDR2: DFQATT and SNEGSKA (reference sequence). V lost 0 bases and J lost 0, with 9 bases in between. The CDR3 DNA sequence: TGCAGTGCTAGAGAAGGGACCCTAGCCAAAAACATTCAGTACTTC. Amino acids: CSAREGTLAKNIQYF.

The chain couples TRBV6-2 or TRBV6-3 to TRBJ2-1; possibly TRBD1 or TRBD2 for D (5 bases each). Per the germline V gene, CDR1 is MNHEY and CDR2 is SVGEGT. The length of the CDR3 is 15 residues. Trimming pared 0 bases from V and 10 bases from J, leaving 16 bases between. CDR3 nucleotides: TGTGCCAGCAGTTACTCGGGCCCCCCTGAGGGGGAGCAGTTCTTC. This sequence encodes CASSYSGPPEGEQFF.

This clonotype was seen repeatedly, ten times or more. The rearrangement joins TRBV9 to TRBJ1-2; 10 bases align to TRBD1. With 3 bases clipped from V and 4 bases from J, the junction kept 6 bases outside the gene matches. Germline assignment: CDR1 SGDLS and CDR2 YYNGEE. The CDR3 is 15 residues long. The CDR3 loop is CASSGRQGASYGYTF. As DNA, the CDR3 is TGTGCCAGCAGCGGGAGACAGGGGGCAAGCTATGGCTACACCTTC.

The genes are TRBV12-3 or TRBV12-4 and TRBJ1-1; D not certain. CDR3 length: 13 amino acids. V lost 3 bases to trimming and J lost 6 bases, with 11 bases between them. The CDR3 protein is CASSLLVSSEAFF. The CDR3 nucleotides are TGTGCCAGCAGTTTGCTCGTATCCTCTGAAGCTTTCTTT.

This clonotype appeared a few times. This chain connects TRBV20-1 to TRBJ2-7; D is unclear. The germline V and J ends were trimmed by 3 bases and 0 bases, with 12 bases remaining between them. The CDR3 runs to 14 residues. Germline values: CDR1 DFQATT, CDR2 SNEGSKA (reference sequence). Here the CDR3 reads CSARGRSSSYEQYF. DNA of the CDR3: TGCAGTGCTAGGGGTCGTTCAAGCTCCTACGAGCAGTACTTC.

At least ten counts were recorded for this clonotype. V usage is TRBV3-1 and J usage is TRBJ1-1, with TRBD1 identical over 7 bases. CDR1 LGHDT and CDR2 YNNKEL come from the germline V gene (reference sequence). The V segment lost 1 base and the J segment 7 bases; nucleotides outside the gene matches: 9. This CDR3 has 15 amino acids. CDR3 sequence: CASSQGQGVVGEAFF. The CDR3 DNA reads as TGTGCCAGCAGCCAAGGGCAGGGGGTGGTCGGTGAAGCTTTCTTT. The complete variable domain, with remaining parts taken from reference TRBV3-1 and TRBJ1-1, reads DTAVSQTPKYLVTQMGNDKSIKCEQNLGHDTMYWYKQDSKKFLKIMFSYNNKELIINETVPNRFSPKSPDKAHLNLHINSLELGDSAVYFCASSQGQGVVGEAFFGQGTRLTVV.

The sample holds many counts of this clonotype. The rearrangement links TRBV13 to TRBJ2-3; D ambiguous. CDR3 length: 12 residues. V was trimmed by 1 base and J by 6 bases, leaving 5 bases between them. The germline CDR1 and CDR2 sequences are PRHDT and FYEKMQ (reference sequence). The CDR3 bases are TGTGCCAGCAGCTTAGCGTCCGATACGCAGTATTTT. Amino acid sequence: CASSLASDTQYF.

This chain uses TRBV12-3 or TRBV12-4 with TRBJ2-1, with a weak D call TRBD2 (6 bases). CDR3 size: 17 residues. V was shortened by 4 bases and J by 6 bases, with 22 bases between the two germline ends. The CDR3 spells CASSSPFEAGSSNEQFF. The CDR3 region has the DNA TGTGCCAGCAGTTCCCCCTTTGAGGCGGGATCCAGCAATGAGCAGTTCTTC.

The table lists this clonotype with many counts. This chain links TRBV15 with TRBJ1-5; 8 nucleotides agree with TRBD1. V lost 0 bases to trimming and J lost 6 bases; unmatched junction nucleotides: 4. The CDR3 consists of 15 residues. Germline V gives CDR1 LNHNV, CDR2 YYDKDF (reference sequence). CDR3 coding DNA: TGTGCCACCAGCAGAGACAGGGGGCGAAGTCAGCCCCAGCATTTT. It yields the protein CATSRDRGRSQPQHF. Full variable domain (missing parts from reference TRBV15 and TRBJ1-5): DAMVIQNPRYQVTQFGKPVTLSCSQTLNHNVMYWYQQKSSQAPKLLFHYYDKDFNNEADTPDNFQSRRPNTSFCFLDIRSPGLGDTAMYLCATSRDRGRSQPQHFGDGTRLSIL.

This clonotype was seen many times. The CDR3 here is CASRLSLDEFLIGNTIYF. DNA for the CDR3: TGTGCCAGCAGGCTATCGCTGGACGAATTTCTTATTGGAAACACCATATATTTT. The chain recombines TRBV6-1 with TRBJ1-3; D uncertain. Looked up from germline, CDR1 is MNHNS and CDR2 is SASEGT. The V end was cut by 6 bases, the J end by 3 bases, with 24 bases between. The CDR3 is 18 residues long.

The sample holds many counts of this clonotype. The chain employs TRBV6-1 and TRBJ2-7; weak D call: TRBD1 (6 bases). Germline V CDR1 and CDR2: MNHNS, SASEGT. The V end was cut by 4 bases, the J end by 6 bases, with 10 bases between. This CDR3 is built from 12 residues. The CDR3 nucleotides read TGTGCCAGCAGTGTACAGGGTGGCGAGCAGTACTTC. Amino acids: CASSVQGGEQYF.

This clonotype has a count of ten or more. CDR3 sequence: CASSSGQGAGSYGYTF. CDR3 nucleotides: TGCGCCAGCAGCTCTGGACAGGGGGCTGGGAGCTATGGCTACACCTTC. V usage is TRBV5-1 and J usage is TRBJ1-2, with 11 bases lining up with TRBD1. This CDR3 spans 16 amino acids. The ends lost 3 bases at V and 4 bases at J; junction bases unmatched: 8. Germline CDR1 SGHRS, CDR2 YFSETQ.